The 9 T cell receptor beta chains given below trace back to one sample, sequenced in a study of OX40 agonist ivuxolimab in advanced cancers. TCRdb's table, derived via immunoSEQ multiplex PCR, lists solely in-frame clones and lacks some. The data hold 20,000 to 25,000 clones, with approximately 80% observed a single time. Here the sequenced sample was CD4+ or CD8+ T cells sorted from blood, taken in a trial of the OX40 agonist ivuxolimab. The receptors were sampled from an adult with an advanced solid tumor such as melanoma, head and neck, liver or kidney cancer.

V gene TRBV14 combines with J gene TRBJ2-1; 8 nucleotides agree with TRBD2. This CDR3 region has 16 residues. Trimming cost V 4 bases and J 2 bases; bases outside gene matches: 7. Germline V gives CDR1 SGHDN, CDR2 FVKESK. The CDR3, as DNA: TGTGCCAGCAGCCTCCGAGGACTAGCCCCCTACAATGAGCAGTTCTTC. It encodes CASSLRGLAPYNEQFF.

This clone appeared a few times. The chain carries TRBV18 and TRBJ2-1; D tentatively reads TRBD1 or TRBD2 (5 bases each). The CDR3 length is 15 residues. The germline V gene has CDR1 KGHSH and CDR2 LQKENI. Between the trimmed V and J ends, which lost 3 bases and 1 base, there was a span of 10 bases. Written as DNA, the CDR3 is TGTGCCAGCTCACCGTGGGACGGATCCTACAATGAGCAGTTCTTC. Translating gives CASSPWDGSYNEQFF.

The chain has TRBV7-9 and TRBJ1-1; D is undetermined. Trimming took 2 bases from V and 2 from J, leaving 15 bases between them. The length of the CDR3 is 16 residues. CDR1 is SEHNR, CDR2 FQNEAQ, per germline (reference sequence). This CDR3 is CASSLPSSGRNTEAFF. CDR3 nucleotides: TGTGCCAGCAGCTTACCCTCCTCGGGCAGAAACACTGAAGCTTTCTTT.

The chain combines TRBV5-1 with TRBJ1-1; no reliable D call. The V gene's germline CDR1 is SGHRS and CDR2 YFSETQ. CDR3 length: 14 amino acids. V gave up 2 bases and J gave up 1 base, with 9 bases separating them. CDR3 protein: CASSFLDSNTEAFF. As DNA, the CDR3 is TGCGCCAGCAGCTTTCTGGACTCGAACACTGAAGCTTTCTTT.

The rearrangement links TRBV9 to TRBJ2-1; 8 positions agree with TRBD2. CDR1 is SGDLS, CDR2 YYNGEE, per germline. The ends lost 6 bases at V and 5 bases at J; junction bases unmatched: 7. The CDR3 spans 14 residues. The CDR3 nucleotides read TGTGCCAGCACCAGACCGGGACTAGACAATGAGCAGTTCTTC. Translation: CASTRPGLDNEQFF.

This chain uses TRBV30 with TRBJ2-1; 9 positions agree with TRBD1. CDR1 is GTSNPN and CDR2 is SVGIG in the germline V gene (reference sequence). The CDR3 loop spans 13 amino acids. The junction had 4 bases not matched to a gene; V was cut back by 4 bases and J by 6 bases. For the CDR3, the DNA is TGTGCCTGGACCTCGGGACAGGGCAATGAGCAGTTCTTC. It yields the protein CAWTSGQGNEQFF.

J is TRBJ1-1 and V is TRBV27, with D possibly TRBD1 on 6 matching bases. The CDR3 is made up of 13 amino acids. V was trimmed by 6 bases and J by 0 bases, leaving 8 bases between them. CDR1 and CDR2 from the germline V gene are MNHEY and SMNVEV (reference sequence). The CDR3 DNA reads as TGTGCCAGCAGGGGACATTTGAACACTGAAGCTTTCTTT. Amino acids: CASRGHLNTEAFF.

This chain joins TRBV14 and TRBJ1-4; D call uncertain. Germline V CDR1 and CDR2: SGHDN, FVKESK. Trimming pared 0 bases from V and 8 bases from J, leaving 13 bases between. CDR3 length equals 15 residues. The CDR3 bases are TGTGCCAGCAGCCAAGAAAGAGGACTTTACGAAAAACTGTTTTTT. Translating it yields CASSQERGLYEKLFF. The whole variable domain, remainder taken from reference TRBV14 and TRBJ1-4, is EAGVTQFPSHSVIEKGQTVTLRCDPISGHDNLYWYRRVMGKEIKFLLHFVKESKQDESGMPNNRFLAERTGGTYSTLKVQPAELEDSGVYFCASSQERGLYEKLFFGSGTQLSVL.

The CDR3 protein is CASSFQTGNPYNEQFF. CDR3 DNA: TGTGCCAGCAGCTTTCAAACAGGGAATCCCTACAATGAGCAGTTCTTC. The chain has TRBV7-9 and TRBJ2-1; D is perhaps TRBD1 (6 bases). The length of the CDR3 is 16 residues. Trimming took 3 bases from V and 2 from J, leaving 14 bases between them. Germline V gives CDR1 SEHNR, CDR2 FQNEAQ (reference sequence).